The clone carrying this TCR beta chain was seen a handful of times. Its cognate antigen is unknown. These data are taken from a study of T cell responses to AZD1222 COVID-19 vaccine. Broader study findings: Variant regions that are unmutated are reportedly the target of nearly half of spike-specific TCRs. Spike-specific TCR breadth and depth went up after people got two AZD1222 doses. Across spike, vaccine-associated CD4 TCRs were found, dominant at 160-218 and 743-854.

The CDR3 has 16 residues. Germline CDR1 SEHNR, CDR2 FQNEAQ (reference sequence). V lost 5 bases and J 0 bases, leaving 13 bases between the germline ends. The table came from immunoSEQ multiplex PCR; TCRdb's copy has only in-frame clones and leaves some out. The repertoire holds about 56,000 clones, with approximately 85% as singletons. The J gene is TRBJ2-2, the V gene TRBV7-9, with D possibly TRBD2 on 6 matching bases. The source was peripheral blood, collected on day 0 of AZD1222 vaccination. This receptor was taken from an adult in good health. The CDR3 DNA reads as TGTGCCAGCAGCCCAACGGGGGTCGCGAACACCGGGGAGCTGTTTTTT. Its translation is CASSPTGVANTGELFF.